This TCR beta chain originates from a study of blood T cell repertoires in COVID-19. Looked up from germline, CDR1 is MDHEN and CDR2 is SYDVKM. This CDR3 has 14 residues. The V gene end was trimmed by 7 bases and the J gene end by 7 bases; junction bases not matched to a gene: 7. Measured with immunoSEQ multiplex PCR; TCRdb has only the in-frame clones, and not every one. The sample contains some 460,000 clones, 75% to 90% of which appear only once. This chain connects TRBV28 to TRBJ1-6; TRBD1 matches at 7 bases. Sequencing used PBMCs or T cells enriched from blood (not recorded which). This sequence originates from a woman younger than 35 who had recovered from COVID-19. CDR3 DNA sequence: TGTGCCAGCACCAGGGCAGGGGGGAATTCACCCCTCCACTTT. It encodes CASTRAGGNSPLHF.